This paragraph covers one T cell receptor (beta chain) sequence. This entry belongs to a study of blood T cell repertoires in COVID-19. Study as a whole: From the United States, Italy and Spain came samples of acute and convalescent COVID-19. Nucleic acid was either cDNA or gDNA, and it came from T cells, B-cell-depleted T cells, or PBMCs.

CDR1 and CDR2 from the germline V gene are SGHTA and FQGTGA. This CDR3 has 17 residues. V dropped 5 bases and J dropped 1 base, with 19 bases sitting between them. Original processing notes: Estimates of nucleated cell counts were drawn from the amplification of reference gene primers. This table comes from immunoSEQ multiplex PCR, and its TCRdb copy is limited to in-frame clones, with some not included. V, J and clone size derive from that table, while D and trimming were established from the DNA sequence. The sample holds 180,000 or so clones; roughly 86% are singletons and the top ten take roughly 2.5%.

J is TRBJ2-3 and V is TRBV7-3, with D perhaps TRBD2 (7 bases). Sequenced material: peripheral blood. The TCR was taken from a man aged 35 to 55 with active or convalescent COVID-19. CDR3 residues: CASSRRGGAQGTDTQYF. Here the CDR3 DNA reads TGTGCCAGCAGCCGACGAGGGGGGGCGCAGGGCACAGATACGCAGTATTTT. Combining the CDR3 with reference TRBV7-3 and TRBJ2-3 gives the whole variable domain GAGVSQTPSNKVTEKGKYVELRCDPISGHTALYWYRQSLGQGPEFLIYFQGTGAADDSGLPNDRFFAVRPEGSVSTLKIQRTERGDSAVYLCASSRRGGAQGTDTQYFGPGTRLTVL.